One sample yielded the 27 T cell receptor beta chains listed below, sequenced in a study of blood T cells in healthy people across ages. Then a second PCR, running roughly 7 to 11 cycles, was carried out with a sample-barcoded 5' primer and a J-beta primer mix. TCRdb recomputed calls from the 5' RACE reads with MiXCR, one row per CDR3 protein. The sample holds 1.5 million to 2 million distinct CDR3 sequences; 28% are singletons and the top ten take around 7.7%. Source material: blood. The receptors originated from a woman under 40 in good health.

V usage is TRBV20-1 and J usage is TRBJ2-3; 11 bases are a match to TRBD2. The CDR3 is made up of 13 amino acids. CDR1 is DFQATT, CDR2 SNEGSKA, per germline (reference sequence). As DNA, the CDR3 is TGCAGCAATAGCGGGAGGGGCACAGATACGCAGTATTTT. Protein: CSNSGRGTDTQYF.

This chain joins TRBV20-1 and TRBJ2-3, with 10 bases lining up with TRBD2. Germline loops: CDR1 DFQATT, CDR2 SNEGSKA (reference sequence). The CDR3 covers 15 residues. With 3 bases clipped from V and 1 base from J, the junction kept 4 bases outside the gene matches. The CDR3 loop is CSASEGTSGTDTQYF. The CDR3 DNA follows: TGCAGTGCTAGCGAAGGGACTAGCGGCACAGATACGCAGTATTTT.

This clonotype has only a few counts. The V call is TRBV9, the J call TRBJ2-5; 10 bases map to TRBD2. From germline, CDR1 is SGDLS and CDR2 YYNGEE. After removal of 4 bases from V and 2 bases from J, the junction contained 8 bases not matched to a gene. This CDR3 spans 16 amino acids. DNA of the CDR3: TGTGCCAGCAGCATTGGACTAGCGGCAACTCAAGAGACCCAGTACTTC. Protein sequence: CASSIGLAATQETQYF.

The gene calls are TRBV2 and TRBJ1-5; TRBD1 matches at 8 bases. CDR3 size: 14 residues. The V and J ends lost 6 bases and 3 bases, in that order; junction bases with no gene match: 4. In germline, CDR1 is SNHLY, CDR2 FYNNEI. The CDR3 loop reads CASRGQANNQPQHF. CDR3 DNA: TGTGCCAGCAGGGGACAGGCCAACAATCAGCCCCAGCATTTT.

This clonotype was observed once. The genes are TRBV6-2 or TRBV6-3 and TRBJ2-1; D is uncertain. The length of the CDR3 is 12 residues. Germline CDR1 reads MNHEY; CDR2 reads SVGEGT. The V end was cut by 5 bases, the J end by 10 bases, with 12 bases between. CDR3 protein: CASSLLSREQFF. DNA of the CDR3: TGTGCCAGCAGTCTACTTAGTCGGGAGCAGTTCTTC.

This clonotype was counted only a few times. The chain uses TRBV10-3 and TRBJ2-3; 10 nucleotides line up with TRBD2. V trimming: 10 bases; J trimming: 3 bases; junction bases outside the gene matches: 7. The CDR3 has 14 residues. The V gene's germline CDR1 is ENHRY and CDR2 SYGVKD. CDR3: CATLAGAGTDTQYF. CDR3 coding DNA: TGTGCCACCCTAGCGGGAGCAGGGACAGATACGCAGTATTTT.

The chain's CDR3 is CASAGTSGINEQFF. The CDR3 DNA follows: TGCGCCAGCGCGGGGACTAGCGGTATCAATGAGCAGTTCTTC. V is TRBV5-1 and J is TRBJ2-1; 11 nucleotides match TRBD2. Germline V gene sequence: CDR1 SGHRS, CDR2 YFSETQ. V lost 7 bases to trimming and J lost 6 bases; unmatched junction nucleotides: 6. The CDR3 is 14 amino acids.

This clonotype appeared many times. V gene TRBV20-1 combines with J gene TRBJ2-6; the D is unclear. In germline, CDR1 is DFQATT, CDR2 SNEGSKA (reference sequence). The CDR3 length is 12 residues. Trimming stripped 1 base from V and 3 bases from J, with 1 base between. The CDR3 spells CSARGGANVLTF. The DNA of the CDR3 is TGCAGTGCTAGAGGTGGGGCCAACGTCCTGACTTTC.

This chain connects TRBV7-2 to TRBJ2-1; 11 nucleotides agree with TRBD2. CDR3 length: 15 residues. The germline CDR1 and CDR2 sequences are SGHTA and FQGNSA. Germline trimming cut 2 bases from V and 9 bases from J; bases unmatched to any gene: 6. CDR3 amino acids: CASSLPLAGVAEQFF. The CDR3 DNA reads as TGTGCCAGCAGCTTACCACTAGCGGGGGTCGCTGAGCAGTTCTTC.

This clonotype has more than one count but fewer than ten. V and J are TRBV7-9 and TRBJ2-1; D may correspond to TRBD1 or TRBD2 (5 bases each). The CDR3 is 14 residues long. V was cut by 0 bases and J by 10 bases, with 13 bases left in between. CDR1 is SEHNR, CDR2 FQNEAQ, per germline (reference sequence). CDR3 DNA sequence: TGTGCCAGCAGCTTAGCGCTGCAGGGAGAGGAGCAGTTCTTC. It encodes CASSLALQGEEQFF.

In its sample, this clonotype was seen a few times. At one of its ends the junction is not consistent with the germline gene, which may arise from a read error. The chain employs TRBV5-1 and TRBJ1-2, with 7 bases matching TRBD1. Germline lookup yields CDR1 SGHRS and CDR2 YFSETQ. The CDR3 spans 15 residues. Written as DNA, the CDR3 is TGTGCCAGCAGTTTAGGCACAGGGGCGGACTATGGCTACACCTTC. Protein product: CASSLGTGADYGYTF.

The genes are TRBV6-5 and TRBJ2-3; a weak D match, TRBD1 (8 bases). This CDR3 is built from 13 residues. Germline V gene data show CDR1 as MNHEY and CDR2 as SVGAGI. This CDR3 is CVSQGGSTDTQYF. CDR3 DNA sequence: TGTGTTTCACAGGGGGGGAGCACAGATACGCAGTATTTT.

The rearrangement uses TRBV30 and TRBJ2-4; D is perhaps TRBD1 (7 bases). The V end lost 4 bases, the J end lost 13 bases, and 17 bases lay between the germline ends. This CDR3 has 12 amino acids. CDR1 and CDR2 (germline): GTSNPN, SVGIG (reference sequence). This chain's CDR3 is CAWKRSRGEQYF. The CDR3 DNA is TGTGCCTGGAAGAGGAGCAGGGGGGAGCAGTACTTC.

This clonotype is a singleton in its sample. This rearrangement joins TRBV20-1 to TRBJ1-5; TRBD1 matches at 8 bases. The germline V gene has CDR1 DFQATT and CDR2 SNEGSKA (reference sequence). The CDR3 extends over 16 amino acids. With V trimmed by 3 bases and J by 4 bases, 11 bases remained unmatched. The CDR3, as DNA: TGCAGTGCTAGCTCAGGGGGCGACGCGATAAATCAGCCCCAGCATTTT. Its translation is CSASSGGDAINQPQHF.

The chain combines TRBV7-9 with TRBJ2-5; D gene unclear. The CDR3 contains 15 residues. Germline V CDR1 and CDR2: SEHNR, FQNEAQ (reference sequence). Deletions cut 8 bases from V and 2 bases from J, with 18 bases between. This CDR3 reads CASAPPGWVQETQYF. The CDR3 nucleotides are TGTGCCAGCGCCCCGCCCGGGTGGGTTCAAGAGACCCAGTACTTC.

Points on this clonotype: A read error is likely, as this CDR3 ends without the conserved phenylalanine or tryptophan. V usage is TRBV2 and J usage is TRBJ2-1; TRBD2 matches 8 bases. Germline CDR1 is SNHLY and CDR2 is FYNNEI. After removal of 6 bases from V and 0 bases from J, the junction contained 7 bases not matched to a gene. This CDR3 is 16 amino acids long. The DNA for the CDR3 is TGTGCCAGCAGGGGCCGGGGGGGGTTCTCCTACAATGAGCAGTTCTTG. Encoded protein: CASRGRGGFSYNEQFL.

Concerning this clonotype: A much larger clone lies a single base off, so this may be a read error. The chain employs TRBV29-1 and TRBJ2-4, with 9 bases matching TRBD2. The J call is doubtful: the DNA matches TRBJ2-7 better. The CDR3 spans 13 residues. Looked up from germline, CDR1 is SQVTM and CDR2 is ANQGSEA. CDR3 region: CSVTAGGRYEQYF. The CDR3 DNA is TGCAGCGTTACGGCGGGGGGGCGCTACGAGCAGTACTTC.

In its sample, this clonotype was seen many times. The chain recombines TRBV15 with TRBJ1-2; D remains ambiguous. CDR1 and CDR2 (germline): LNHNV, YYDKDF (reference sequence). This CDR3 region has 15 residues. V dropped 0 bases and J dropped 2 bases, with 10 bases sitting between them. The CDR3 reads CATSREFYGNYGYTF. The CDR3 DNA follows: TGTGCCACCAGCAGAGAGTTTTACGGAAACTATGGCTACACCTTC.

The V call is TRBV10-3, the J call TRBJ2-3, with 8 bases aligning to TRBD2. With V trimmed by 2 bases and J by 5 bases, 3 bases remained unmatched. This CDR3 comprises 14 residues. Germline-derived CDR1 and CDR2 are ENHRY and SYGVKD. Here the CDR3 DNA reads TGTGCCATCAGTGAGGGACTAGCAAAAGATACGCAGTATTTT. Translating gives CAISEGLAKDTQYF.

This clonotype was seen a single time. The chain joins TRBV7-2 to TRBJ2-2, with 14 bases lining up with TRBD2. V shed 5 bases and J 9 bases; nucleotides not matched to a gene: 14. Germline-derived CDR1 and CDR2 are SGHTA and FQGNSA. The CDR3 loop spans 18 amino acids. CDR3 bases: TGTGCCAGCAGCGGGGGACTAGCGGGAGTAGTAGGGGAGCGGGAGCTGTTTTTT. This gives the protein CASSGGLAGVVGERELFF.

This clonotype occurred a few times. The chain employs TRBV5-1 and TRBJ2-1; 8 bases agree with TRBD2. CDR1 is SGHRS and CDR2 is YFSETQ in the germline V gene. The CDR3 totals 16 residues. V gave up 0 bases and J gave up 4 bases; unmatched junction bases: 6. The CDR3 loop reads CASSLATGGVYNEQFF. DNA for the CDR3: TGCGCCAGCAGCTTGGCCACGGGGGGGGTATACAATGAGCAGTTCTTC.

On this clonotype itself: One junction end disagrees with the germline gene, perhaps due to a read error. The J gene is TRBJ1-5, the V gene TRBV10-3; D call uncertain. Germline values: CDR1 ENHRY, CDR2 SYGVKD. CDR3 length equals 13 residues. DNA for the CDR3: TGTGTCATCAGTGAGATCCCGGCGCAGCCCCAGCATTTT. This sequence encodes CVISEIPAQPQHF.

J is TRBJ1-4 and V is TRBV3-1; the D gene is possibly TRBD1 (6 bases). V lost 2 bases, J lost 6 bases, and 10 bases lay in between. The CDR3 has 14 amino acids. The germline gives CDR1 LGHDT, CDR2 YNNKEL (reference sequence). CDR3: CASSQQGNDEKLFF. Written as DNA, the CDR3 is TGTGCCAGCAGCCAACAGGGGAATGATGAAAAACTGTTTTTT.

There are a few counts of this clonotype. The chain combines TRBV3-1 with TRBJ2-1; the match to TRBD1 covers 7 bases. Trimming took 3 bases from V and 2 from J; bases not matched to a gene: 10. The CDR3 length is 17 residues. Germline V gives CDR1 LGHDT, CDR2 YNNKEL (reference sequence). CDR3 DNA sequence: TGTGCCAGCAGCCAGGCAGGGGGACCCGGACCCTACAATGAGCAGTTCTTC. It is translated as CASSQAGGPGPYNEQFF.

V and J are TRBV20-1 and TRBJ2-1; 8 positions agree with TRBD2. V shed 0 bases and J 7 bases; nucleotides not matched to a gene: 2. CDR3 length: 13 amino acids. Germline CDR1 DFQATT, CDR2 SNEGSKA (reference sequence). CDR3 region: CSARETSVNEQFF. In nucleotides, the CDR3 is TGCAGTGCTAGAGAGACTAGCGTGAATGAGCAGTTCTTC.

On this clonotype itself: The germline gene is not matched at one end of the junction; a read error may be the cause. V gene TRBV5-1 combines with J gene TRBJ2-6; D remains ambiguous. The CDR3 loop spans 16 amino acids. Germline-derived CDR1 and CDR2 are SGHRS and YFSETQ. CDR3 region: CASSLAVASEANVLTF. CDR3 in DNA: TGCGCCAGCAGCTTGGCCGTGGCCTCTGAGGCCAACGTCCTGACTTTC.

This clonotype was found a few times. The chain joins TRBV7-2 to TRBJ1-2; D might be TRBD1 (5 bases). The germline CDR1 and CDR2 sequences are SGHTA and FQGNSA. V lost 4 bases to trimming and J lost 4 bases, with 13 bases between them. This CDR3 is 14 amino acids long. The CDR3 here is CASSSDIGAYGYTF. For the CDR3, the DNA is TGTGCCAGCAGCTCGGACATCGGGGCCTATGGCTACACCTTC. Complete variable domain (other parts from reference TRBV7-2 and TRBJ1-2): GAGVSQSPSNKVTEKGKDVELRCDPISGHTALYWYRQSLGQGLEFLIYFQGNSAPDKSGLPSDRFSAERTGGSVSTLTIQRTQQEDSAVYLCASSSDIGAYGYTFGSGTRLTVV.